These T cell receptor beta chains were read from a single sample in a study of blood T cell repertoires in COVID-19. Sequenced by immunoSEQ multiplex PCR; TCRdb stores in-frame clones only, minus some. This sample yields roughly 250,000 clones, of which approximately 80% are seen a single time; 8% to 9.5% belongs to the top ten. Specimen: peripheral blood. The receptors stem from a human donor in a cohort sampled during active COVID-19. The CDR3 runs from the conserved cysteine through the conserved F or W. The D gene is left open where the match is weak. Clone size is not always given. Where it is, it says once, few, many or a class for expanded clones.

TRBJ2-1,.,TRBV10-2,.,TGCGCCAGCAGTGAGGTCCAGCGAACCTTCAATGAGCAGTTCTTC,CASSEVQRTFNEQFF
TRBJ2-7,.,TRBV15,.,TGTGCCACCAGCAGGGACACCTCCTACGAGCAGTACTTC,CATSRDTSYEQYF
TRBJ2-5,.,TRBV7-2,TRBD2,TGTGCCAGCAGTTCCAGGGAGGGGACCCAGTACTTC,CASSSREGTQYF
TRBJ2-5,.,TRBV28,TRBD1,TGTGCCAGCAGTGTACAGGGGCCATCACAAGAGACCCAGTACTTC,CASSVQGPSQETQYF
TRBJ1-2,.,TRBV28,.,TGTGCCAGCAGTTTATCCGGGTACGGCTATGGCTACACCTTC,CASSLSGYGYGYTF
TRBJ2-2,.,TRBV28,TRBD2,TGTGCCAGCAGGTCTAGCGGGGGGGCCGACACCGGGGAGCTGTTTTTT,CASRSSGGADTGELFF
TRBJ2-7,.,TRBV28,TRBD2,TGTGCCAGCAGCATGGGACTAGCGGGGGGCTACGAGCAGTACTTC,CASSMGLAGGYEQYF
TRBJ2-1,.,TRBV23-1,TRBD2,TGCGCCAGCAGTCAATCCGGTCTATGGCAGACTAGCGGGAGGGCTGGACACAATGAGCAGTTCTTC,CASSQSGLWQTSGRAGHNEQFF
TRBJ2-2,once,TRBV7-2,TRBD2,TGTGCCAGCAGCCCCGAAGGCGGGAGCGGGTACACCGGGGAGCTGTTTTTT,CASSPEGGSGYTGELFF
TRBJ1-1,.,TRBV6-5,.,TGTGCCAGCAGGCCCAGGGGAATCGGCACTGAAGCTTTCTTT,CASRPRGIGTEAFF
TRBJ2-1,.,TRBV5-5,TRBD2,TGTGCCAGCAGCGTACGACTAGCGGGAAGAGACAATGAGCAGTTCTTC,CASSVRLAGRDNEQFF
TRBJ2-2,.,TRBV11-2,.,TGTGCCAGCAGCTCATCCCCGAACACCGGGGAGCTGTTTTTT,CASSSSPNTGELFF
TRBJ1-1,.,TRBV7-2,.,TGTGCCAGCAGCTTAGGGTCAAGGCAGACTAACACTGAAGCTTTCTTT,CASSLGSRQTNTEAFF
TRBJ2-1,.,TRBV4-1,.,TGCGCCAGCAGCCAATGGTTGAGCGGTTCCTACAATGAGCAGTTCTTC,CASSQWLSGSYNEQFF
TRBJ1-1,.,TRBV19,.,TGTGCCAGTAGTATGGTTGGAGGCGGCACTGAAGCTTTCTTT,CASSMVGGGTEAFF
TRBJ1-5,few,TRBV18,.,TGTGCCAGCTCATCCCAGGGGAGCAATCAGCCCCAGCATTTT,CASSSQGSNQPQHF
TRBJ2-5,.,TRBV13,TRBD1,TGTGCCAGCAGCCATAGACAGGGGCGTCAAGAGACCCAGTACTTC,CASSHRQGRQETQYF
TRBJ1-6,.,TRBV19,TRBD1,TGTGCCAGTAGTGCGACAGGGGTGGGGAATTCACCCCTCCACTTT,CASSATGVGNSPLHF
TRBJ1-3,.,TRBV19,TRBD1,TGTGCCAGTAGTATCAGGGGGTCGGGAAACACCATATATTTT,CASSIRGSGNTIYF
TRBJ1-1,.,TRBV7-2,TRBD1,TGTGCCAGCAGCACCCGGGGGGGGACAGGGGTCTATACTGAAGCTTTCTTT,CASSTRGGTGVYTEAFF
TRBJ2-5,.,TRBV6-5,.,TGTGCCAGCAGCTCAGGGCTCCGGATCTGGACCCAGTACTTC,CASSSGLRIWTQYF
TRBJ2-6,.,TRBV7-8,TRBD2,TGTGCCAGCAGCGGGACTAGCGTTGCCTCTGGGGCCAACGTCCTGACTTTC,CASSGTSVASGANVLTF
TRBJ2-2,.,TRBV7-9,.,TGTGCCAGCAGCTTATCGGGACTTTCTTTCGCGAACACCGGGGAGCTGTTTTTT,CASSLSGLSFANTGELFF
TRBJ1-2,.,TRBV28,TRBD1,TGTGCCAGCAAGAGACAGGGGGCTTGGGGCTACACCTTC,CASKRQGAWGYTF
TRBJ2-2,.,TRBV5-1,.,TGCGCCAGCAGCGGGACTTCTAACACCGGGGAGCTGTTTTTT,CASSGTSNTGELFF
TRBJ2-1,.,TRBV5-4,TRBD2,TGTGCCAGCAGACCGGGACTAGCGGGATACCCCAGGTCGAATGAGCAGTTCTTC,CASRPGLAGYPRSNEQFF
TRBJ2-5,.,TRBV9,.,TGTGCCAGCAGCCCCCACCCAAGCGGCGGGTACCAAGAGACCCAGTACTTC,CASSPHPSGGYQETQYF
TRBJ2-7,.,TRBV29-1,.,TGCAGCGTTGAAGAGGGCCGGGGCTACGAGCAGTACTTC,CSVEEGRGYEQYF
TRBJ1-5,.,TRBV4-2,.,TGTGCCAGCGGTCCCGGGGGTGGCAATCAGCCCCAGCATTTT,CASGPGGGNQPQHF
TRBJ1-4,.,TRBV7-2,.,TGTGCCAGCAGCCACCTATTGATCGAAAAACTGTTTTTT,CASSHLLIEKLFF
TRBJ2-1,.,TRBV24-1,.,TGTGCCACCAGTGGATCGGGAACATTAAGGAGTGAGCAGTTCTTC,CATSGSGTLRSEQFF
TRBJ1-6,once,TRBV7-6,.,TGTGCCAGCAGCTTAGCGGTGCTGGGCAGCTCCTATAATTCACCCCTCCACTTT,CASSLAVLGSSYNSPLHF
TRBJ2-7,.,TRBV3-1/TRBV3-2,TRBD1,TGTGCCAGCAGCCAAAGCCCGGGACAGCCCTACGAGCAGTACTTC,CASSQSPGQPYEQYF
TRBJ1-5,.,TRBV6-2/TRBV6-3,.,TGTGCCAGCAGTTACTCCTGGACACCTTATAGCAATCAGCCCCAGCATTTT,CASSYSWTPYSNQPQHF
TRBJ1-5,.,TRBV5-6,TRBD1,TGTGCCAGCAGCCTGACAGGGATCGATCAGCCCCAGCATTTT,CASSLTGIDQPQHF
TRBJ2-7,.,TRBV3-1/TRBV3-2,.,TGTGCCAGCAGCCAAGATGTGGTCGGGTCCTACGAGCAGTACTTC,CASSQDVVGSYEQYF
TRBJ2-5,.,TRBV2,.,TGTGCCAGCAGTGGGGGCGCCGAGACCCAGTACTTC,CASSGGAETQYF
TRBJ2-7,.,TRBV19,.,TGTGCCAGTAGTATAGATCCTCAGACAGGTTACGAGCAGTACTTC,CASSIDPQTGYEQYF